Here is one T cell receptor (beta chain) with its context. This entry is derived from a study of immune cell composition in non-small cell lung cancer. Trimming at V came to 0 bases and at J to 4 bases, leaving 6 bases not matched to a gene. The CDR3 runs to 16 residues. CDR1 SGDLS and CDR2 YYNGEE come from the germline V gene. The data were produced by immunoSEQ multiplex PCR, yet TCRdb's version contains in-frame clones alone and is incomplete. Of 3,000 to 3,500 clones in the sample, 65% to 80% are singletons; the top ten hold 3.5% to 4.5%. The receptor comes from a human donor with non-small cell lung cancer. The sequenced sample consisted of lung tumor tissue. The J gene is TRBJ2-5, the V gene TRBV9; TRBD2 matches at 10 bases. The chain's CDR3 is CASSVAPAGGRETQYF. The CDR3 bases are TGTGCCAGCAGCGTAGCTCCAGCGGGGGGGCGAGAGACCCAGTACTTC.